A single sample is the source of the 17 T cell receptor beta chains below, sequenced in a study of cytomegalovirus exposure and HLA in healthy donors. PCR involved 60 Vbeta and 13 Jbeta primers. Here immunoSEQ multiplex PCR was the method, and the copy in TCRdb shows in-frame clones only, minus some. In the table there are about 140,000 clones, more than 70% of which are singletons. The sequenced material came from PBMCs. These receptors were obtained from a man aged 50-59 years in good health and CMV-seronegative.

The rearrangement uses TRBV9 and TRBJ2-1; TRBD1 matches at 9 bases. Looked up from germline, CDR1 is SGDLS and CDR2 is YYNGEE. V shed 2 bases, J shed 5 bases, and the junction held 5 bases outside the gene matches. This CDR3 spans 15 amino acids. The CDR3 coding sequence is TGTGCCAGCAGCGTTACCGGGACAGGGAACAATGAGCAGTTCTTC. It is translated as CASSVTGTGNNEQFF.

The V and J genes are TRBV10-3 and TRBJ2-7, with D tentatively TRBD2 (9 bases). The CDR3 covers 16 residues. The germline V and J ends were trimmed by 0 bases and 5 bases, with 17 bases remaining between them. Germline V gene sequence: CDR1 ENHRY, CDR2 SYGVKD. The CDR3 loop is CAISESSGGQVHEQYF. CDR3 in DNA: TGTGCCATCAGTGAGTCTAGCGGGGGACAGGTGCACGAGCAGTACTTC.

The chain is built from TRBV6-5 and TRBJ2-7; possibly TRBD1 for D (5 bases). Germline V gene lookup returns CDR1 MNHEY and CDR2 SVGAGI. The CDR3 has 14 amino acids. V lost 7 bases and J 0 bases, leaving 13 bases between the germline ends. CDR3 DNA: TGTGCCAGCACCAAAAGGGGAATCTCCTACGAGCAGTACTTC. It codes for CASTKRGISYEQYF.

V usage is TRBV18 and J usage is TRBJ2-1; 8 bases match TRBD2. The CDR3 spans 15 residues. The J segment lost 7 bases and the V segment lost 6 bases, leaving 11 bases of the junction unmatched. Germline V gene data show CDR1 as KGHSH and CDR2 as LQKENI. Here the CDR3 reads CASSPRDSGKNEQFF. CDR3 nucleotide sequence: TGTGCCAGCTCGCCTAGGGATAGCGGGAAAAATGAGCAGTTCTTC.

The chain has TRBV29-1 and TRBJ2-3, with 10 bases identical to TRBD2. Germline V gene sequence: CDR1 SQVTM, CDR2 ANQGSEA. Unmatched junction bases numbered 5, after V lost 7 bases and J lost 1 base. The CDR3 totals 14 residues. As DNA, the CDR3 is TGCAGCGGGGCCCTAGCGGGGGGCACAGATACGCAGTATTTT. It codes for CSGALAGGTDTQYF.

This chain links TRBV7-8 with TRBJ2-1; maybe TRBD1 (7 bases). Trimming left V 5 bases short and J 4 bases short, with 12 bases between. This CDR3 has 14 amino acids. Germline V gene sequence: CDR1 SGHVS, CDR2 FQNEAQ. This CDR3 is CASSVRDSYNEQFF. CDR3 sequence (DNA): TGTGCCAGCAGCGTGCGGGACAGTTACAATGAGCAGTTCTTC.

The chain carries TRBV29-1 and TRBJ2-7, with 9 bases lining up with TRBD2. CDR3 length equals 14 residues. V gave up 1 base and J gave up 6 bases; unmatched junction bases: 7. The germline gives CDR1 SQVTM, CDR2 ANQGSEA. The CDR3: CSVEGSGLATEQYF. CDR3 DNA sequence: TGCAGCGTTGAAGGTTCAGGACTAGCGACCGAGCAGTACTTC.

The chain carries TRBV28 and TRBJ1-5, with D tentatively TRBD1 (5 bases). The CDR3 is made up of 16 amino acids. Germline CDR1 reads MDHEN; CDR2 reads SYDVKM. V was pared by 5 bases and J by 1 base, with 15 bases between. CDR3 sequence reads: CASSPPGQGSNQPQHF. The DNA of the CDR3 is TGTGCCAGCAGTCCCCCCGGGCAGGGAAGCAATCAGCCCCAGCATTTT.

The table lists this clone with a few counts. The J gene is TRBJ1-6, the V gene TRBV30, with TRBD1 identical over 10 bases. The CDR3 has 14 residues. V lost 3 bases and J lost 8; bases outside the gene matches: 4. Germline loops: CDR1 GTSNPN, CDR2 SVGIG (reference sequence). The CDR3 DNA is TGTGCCTGGAGGAGGACAGGGGGGGATTCACCCCTCCACTTT. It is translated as CAWRRTGGDSPLHF.

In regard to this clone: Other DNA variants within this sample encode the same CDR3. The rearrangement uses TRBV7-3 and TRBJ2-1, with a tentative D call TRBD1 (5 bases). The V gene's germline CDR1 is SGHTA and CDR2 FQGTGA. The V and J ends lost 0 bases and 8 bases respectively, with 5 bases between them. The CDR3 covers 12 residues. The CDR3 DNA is TGTGCCAGCAGCTTAACAGGGGATGAGCAGTTCTTC. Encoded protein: CASSLTGDEQFF.

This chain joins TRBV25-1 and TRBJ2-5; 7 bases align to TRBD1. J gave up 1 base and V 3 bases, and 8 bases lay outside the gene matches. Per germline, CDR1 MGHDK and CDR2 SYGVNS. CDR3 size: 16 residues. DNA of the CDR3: TGTGCCAGCAGTGATGGGGGACAGCCAGCCCAAGAGACCCAGTACTTC. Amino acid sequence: CASSDGGQPAQETQYF.

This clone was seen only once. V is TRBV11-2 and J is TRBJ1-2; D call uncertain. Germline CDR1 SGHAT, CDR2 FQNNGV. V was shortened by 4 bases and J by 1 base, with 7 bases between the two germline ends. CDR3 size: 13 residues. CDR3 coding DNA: TGTGCCAGCAGCTCGGGTCTTAACTATGGCTACACCTTC. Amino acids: CASSSGLNYGYTF.

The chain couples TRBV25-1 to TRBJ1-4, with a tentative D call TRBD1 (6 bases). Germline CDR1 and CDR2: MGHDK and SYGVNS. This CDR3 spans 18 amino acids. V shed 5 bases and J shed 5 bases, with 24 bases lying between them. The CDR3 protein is CASSSDGGLTGLNEKLFF. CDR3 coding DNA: TGTGCCAGCAGTTCGGATGGGGGCCTAACAGGGCTGAATGAAAAACTGTTTTTT.

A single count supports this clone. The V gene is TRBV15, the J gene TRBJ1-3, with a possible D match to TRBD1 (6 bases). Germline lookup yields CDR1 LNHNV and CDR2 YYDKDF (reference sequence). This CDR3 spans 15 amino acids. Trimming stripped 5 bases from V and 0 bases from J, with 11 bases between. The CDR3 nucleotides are TGTGCCACCAGCGATGGACAGCTCTCTGGAAACACCATATATTTT. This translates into CATSDGQLSGNTIYF. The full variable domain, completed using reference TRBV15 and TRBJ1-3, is DAMVIQNPRYQVTQFGKPVTLSCSQTLNHNVMYWYQQKSSQAPKLLFHYYDKDFNNEADTPDNFQSRRPNTSFCFLDIRSPGLGDTAMYLCATSDGQLSGNTIYFGEGSWLTVV.

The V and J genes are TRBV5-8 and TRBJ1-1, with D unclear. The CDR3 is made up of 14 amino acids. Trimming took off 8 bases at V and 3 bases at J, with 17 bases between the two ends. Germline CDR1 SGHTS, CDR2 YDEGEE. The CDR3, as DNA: TGTGCCAGGATTAACATCTTACTAGACACTGAAGCTTTCTTT. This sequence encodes CARINILLDTEAFF.

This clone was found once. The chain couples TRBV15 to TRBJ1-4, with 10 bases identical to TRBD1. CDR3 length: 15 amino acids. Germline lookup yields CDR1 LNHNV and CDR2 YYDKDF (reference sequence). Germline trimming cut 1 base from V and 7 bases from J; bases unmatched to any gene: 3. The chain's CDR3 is CATSRGTGGTEKLFF. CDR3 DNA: TGTGCCACCAGCAGAGGGACAGGGGGAACTGAAAAACTGTTTTTT.

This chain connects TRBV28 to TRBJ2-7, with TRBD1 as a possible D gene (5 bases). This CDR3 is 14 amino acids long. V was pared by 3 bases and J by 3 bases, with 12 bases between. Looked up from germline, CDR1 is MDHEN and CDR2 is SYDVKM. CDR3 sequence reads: CASSLIGARYEQYF. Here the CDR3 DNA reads TGTGCCAGCAGTTTGATAGGGGCCCGCTACGAGCAGTACTTC.